The sample holds one count of the clone carrying this T cell receptor (beta chain). Sequenced by immunoSEQ multiplex PCR; TCRdb stores in-frame clones only, minus some. The sample gives about 71,000 clones, 85% to 95% of which show up once; over 1% is in the top ten. CDR1 MNHNS and CDR2 SASEGT come from the germline V gene. With 4 bases removed from V and 6 bases from J, the gap between germline ends came to 13 bases. The CDR3 spans 14 residues. This sample was included in a study of T cell changes during pregnancy in multiple sclerosis. The sequence was obtained from a female donor with multiple sclerosis, enrolled in a pregnancy study. The rearrangement uses TRBV6-1 and TRBJ1-5, with TRBD1 as a possible D gene (6 bases). Material: peripheral blood, obtained in the third trimester of pregnancy. The CDR3 loop reads CASSGRQEIQPQHF. In nucleotides, the CDR3 is TGTGCCAGCAGTGGTAGACAGGAAATTCAGCCCCAGCATTTT.